This T cell receptor beta chain was documented in a study of T cells in Graves' hyperthyroidism and ophthalmopathy. Overall study results and limits: With a median lead of approximately 6 months before onset, the model predicted ophthalmopathy.

A patient was excluded if there was uncontrolled infection, other autoimmune disease, pregnancy or lactation. On this clonotype itself: Its antigen remains unidentified.

RNA transcripts yielded amplified TCR beta CDR3 regions. TCR CDR3 underwent first-round RT-PCR with the HTBI primer set. MiXCR, applied by TCRdb to the multiplex PCR reads, yields one record per CDR3 protein. The table lists under 350,000 distinct CDR3 sequences, over 15% of them singletons. The CDR3 consists of 14 residues. The ends were cut back, 6 bases at V and 5 bases at J, with 16 bases in the middle. The germline gives CDR1 WSHSY, CDR2 SAAADI. The sequenced material came from blood. The gene calls are TRBV10-2 and TRBJ2-5; D is unclear. This receptor was taken from a woman in her fifties or sixties with Graves' hyperthyroidism. CDR3 protein: CASSQTTQAETQYF. CDR3 in DNA: TGCGCCAGCAGCCAAACAACTCAGGCGGAGACCCAGTACTTC.